Below are 10 T cell receptor beta chains sequenced from a single sample in a study of blood T cell repertoires in COVID-19. Clones were read by immunoSEQ multiplex PCR, and TCRdb kept only the in-frame ones, dropping some. The table has tens of thousands of clones, about 89% seen once. What was sequenced was peripheral blood. These receptors were obtained from a human donor in a cohort sampled during active COVID-19.

This clone came up a few times. This chain joins TRBV2 and TRBJ1-2; TRBD1 matches 12 bases. Germline V CDR1 and CDR2: SNHLY, FYNNEI. The length of the CDR3 is 14 residues. J was trimmed by 8 bases and V by 4 bases; bases with no gene match: 5. DNA for the CDR3: TGTGCCAGCAGTGTGGGACAGGGGGCGCGGGGCTACACCTTC. This gives the protein CASSVGQGARGYTF.

This chain uses TRBV30 with TRBJ1-5; the match to TRBD1 covers 8 bases. CDR3 length equals 14 residues. J lost 7 bases, V lost 3 bases, and 8 bases had no gene match. CDR1 GTSNPN and CDR2 SVGIG come from the germline V gene (reference sequence). CDR3 protein: CAWRGDRGRQPQHF. The CDR3 nucleotides are TGTGCCTGGAGGGGAGACAGGGGTCGGCAGCCCCAGCATTTT.

The chain joins TRBV5-4 to TRBJ1-2; a possible D gene is TRBD1 (5 bases). V was pared by 5 bases and J by 4 bases, with 12 bases between. The CDR3 is 13 amino acids. Germline CDR1 and CDR2: SGHNT and YYREEE (reference sequence). CDR3 coding DNA: TGTGCCAGCAGTTTCGACAGCTTCTATGGCTACACCTTC. It specifies CASSFDSFYGYTF.

This clone was observed once. V and J are TRBV7-9 and TRBJ2-3; no clear D. With 3 bases removed from V and 1 base from J, the gap between germline ends came to 8 bases. The CDR3 has 14 amino acids. CDR1 is SEHNR and CDR2 is FQNEAQ in the germline V gene (reference sequence). CDR3 nucleotides: TGTGCCAGCAGCTTGGCTCCCGGCACAGATACGCAGTATTTT. The encoded protein is CASSLAPGTDTQYF.

V gene TRBV30 combines with J gene TRBJ1-1, with D perhaps matching TRBD1 (5 bases). Germline V gene sequence: CDR1 GTSNPN, CDR2 SVGIG (reference sequence). The CDR3 has 15 amino acids. V was pared by 3 bases and J by 1 base, with 15 bases between. CDR3 amino acids: CAWSPRTGGNTEAFF. As DNA, the CDR3 is TGTGCCTGGAGCCCCCGAACAGGCGGGAACACTGAAGCTTTCTTT.

V gene TRBV4-1 combines with J gene TRBJ2-5; 9 nucleotides line up with TRBD2. Germline V gene data show CDR1 as MGHRA and CDR2 as YSYEKL. V dropped 0 bases and J dropped 0; count of bases not matched to a gene: 5. The CDR3 spans 17 residues. The CDR3 nucleotides are TGCGCCAGCAGCCAAGATAGGGCTAGCGGGAACCAAGAGACCCAGTACTTC. This sequence encodes CASSQDRASGNQETQYF.

V gene TRBV5-1 combines with J gene TRBJ2-7; TRBD1 might be the D (6 bases). V dropped 3 bases and J dropped 2 bases, with 18 bases sitting between them. CDR3 length: 16 amino acids. Germline CDR1 SGHRS, CDR2 YFSETQ. DNA of the CDR3: TGCGCCAGCAGCTATATGCCGGACAGAGAGACCTACGAGCAGTACTTC. This translates into CASSYMPDRETYEQYF.

The chain employs TRBV30 and TRBJ2-3; 8 bases line up with TRBD2. V shed 4 bases, J shed 6 bases, and the junction held 9 bases outside the gene matches. CDR3 size: 14 residues. Germline V gene lookup returns CDR1 GTSNPN and CDR2 SVGIG (reference sequence). The DNA of the CDR3 is TGTGCCTGGAAAGCGGGAGCGTCCATCGATACGCAGTATTTT. Translation gives CAWKAGASIDTQYF.

The chain carries TRBV7-2 and TRBJ1-1; 8 bases align to TRBD1. Germline CDR1 and CDR2: SGHTA and FQGNSA. CDR3 length equals 17 residues. Unmatched junction bases numbered 8, after V lost 1 base and J lost 1 base. The CDR3 DNA is TGTGCCAGCAGCTTAGTAGGCGGACAGGGTTCGAACACTGAAGCTTTCTTT. Protein product: CASSLVGGQGSNTEAFF. The entire variable domain, with the rest obtained from reference TRBV7-2 and TRBJ1-1, is as follows: GAGVSQSPSNKVTEKGKDVELRCDPISGHTALYWYRQSLGQGLEFLIYFQGNSAPDKSGLPSDRFSAERTGGSVSTLTIQRTQQEDSAVYLCASSLVGGQGSNTEAFFGQGTRLTVV.

V and J are TRBV5-1 and TRBJ2-5; perhaps TRBD2 as D (6 bases). Germline-derived CDR1 and CDR2 are SGHRS and YFSETQ. CDR3 length equals 15 residues. V lost 2 bases, J lost 1 base, and 12 bases lay in between. The CDR3 DNA follows: TGCGCCAGCAGCTTACTAGCTATCCCCCAAGAGACCCAGTACTTC. Translating it yields CASSLLAIPQETQYF.